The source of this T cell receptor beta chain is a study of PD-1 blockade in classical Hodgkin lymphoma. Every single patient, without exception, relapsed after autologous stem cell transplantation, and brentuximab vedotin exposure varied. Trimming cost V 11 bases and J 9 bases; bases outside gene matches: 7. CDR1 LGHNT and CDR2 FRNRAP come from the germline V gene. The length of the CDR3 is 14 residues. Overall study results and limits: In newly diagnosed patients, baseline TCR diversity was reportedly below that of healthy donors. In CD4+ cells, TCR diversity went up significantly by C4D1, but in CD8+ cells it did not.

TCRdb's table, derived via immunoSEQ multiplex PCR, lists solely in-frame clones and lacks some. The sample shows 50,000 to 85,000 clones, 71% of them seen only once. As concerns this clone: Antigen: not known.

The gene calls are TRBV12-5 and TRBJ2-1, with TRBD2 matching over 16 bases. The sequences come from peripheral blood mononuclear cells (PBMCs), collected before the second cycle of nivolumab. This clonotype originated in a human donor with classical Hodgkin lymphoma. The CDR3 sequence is CASSGTSGRGEQFF. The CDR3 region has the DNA TGTGCTTCTTCCGGGACTAGCGGGAGGGGTGAGCAGTTCTTC.